A selection of T cell receptor beta chains follows, all from one sample in a study of T-cell memory formation after mild COVID-19. Each CDR3 protein is one row after TCRdb ran MiXCR on the 5' RACE reads. The sample contains 150,000 or so distinct CDR3 sequences, roughly 12% of which appear only once. What was sequenced was PBMCs or a T cell subset sorted from them (not recorded which). These receptors came from a man between 18 and 35 years old who had mild COVID-19 (a few samples of this study predate the infection). Cell type and time point are not known. Each CDR3 is given with its conserved first and last residue. The D gene is left open where the match is weak. Expanded clones get a size class; other rows say once, few or many, or leave the size out.

j_call | v_call | clone_size | d_call | cdr3_length | cdr3_nt | cdr3_aa
TRBJ2-3 | TRBV6-2/TRBV6-3 | - | TRBD2 | 15 | TGTGCCAGCAGTGACCCGCGGGGGGTCCCGGATACGCAGTATTTT | CASSDPRGVPDTQYF
TRBJ2-1 | TRBV9 | many | TRBD2 | 16 | TGTGCCAGCAGCCCCTCCGGGGTAGCGGGCTACAATGAGCAGTTCTTC | CASSPSGVAGYNEQFF
TRBJ2-3 | TRBV20-1 | few | - | 13 | TGCAGTGCGAGGGGGCGGGGCCCAGATACGCAGTATTTT | CSARGRGPDTQYF
TRBJ1-1 | TRBV28 | - | - | 13 | TGTGCCAGCTCTTGGGTAGTGGGGACTGAAGCTTTCTTT | CASSWVVGTEAFF
TRBJ1-1 | TRBV12-3/TRBV12-4 | few | TRBD1 | 13 | TGTGCCAGCAGTACCGGGACAGGGGTCGAGGCTTTCTTT | CASSTGTGVEAFF
TRBJ1-2 | TRBV20-1 | many | - | 10 | TGCAGTGCTAGCAATCCTGGCTACACCTTC | CSASNPGYTF
TRBJ2-5 | TRBV20-1 | few | - | 15 | TGCAGTGCTAGAGATCTCGTAGGACACCAAGAGACCCAGTACTTC | CSARDLVGHQETQYF
TRBJ1-2 | TRBV7-2 | - | - | 15 | TGTGCCAGCCACACCGGACAGCCACCTAACTATGGCTACACCTTC | CASHTGQPPNYGYTF
TRBJ2-1 | TRBV11-2 | few | TRBD2 | 15 | TGTGCCAGCAGCTTAGACGGGTTTAGCGGGCCTAGGGAGTTCTTC | CASSLDGFSGPREFF
TRBJ2-5 | TRBV5-4 | few | - | 12 | TGTGCCAGCGGTGCTGTACAAGAGACCCAGTACTTC | CASGAVQETQYF